The 18 T cell receptor beta chains reported below all come from one sample, sequenced in a study of T cell changes during pregnancy in multiple sclerosis. Data came from immunoSEQ multiplex PCR; TCRdb stores just in-frame clones and leaves some out. This table has more than 65,000 clones, about 92% appearing once. This specimen consisted of CD4+ T cells from peripheral blood mononuclear cells, obtained before pregnancy. Receptors originate from a female donor with multiple sclerosis, enrolled in a pregnancy study.

Only one count was recorded for this clone. The chain combines TRBV10-3 with TRBJ2-1, with D maybe TRBD1 (6 bases). The CDR3 runs to 13 residues. V was trimmed by 7 bases and J by 2 bases, leaving 9 bases between them. Germline V gene lookup returns CDR1 ENHRY and CDR2 SYGVKD. The DNA for the CDR3 is TGTGCCATCAACCGGGACACCTACAATGAGCAGTTCTTC. Translating it yields CAINRDTYNEQFF.

The chain employs TRBV5-1 and TRBJ2-2, with D possibly matching TRBD2 (5 bases). Trimming removed 4 bases at V and 4 bases at J, with 14 bases between. The CDR3 is 15 amino acids. The V gene's germline CDR1 is SGHRS and CDR2 YFSETQ. CDR3 residues: CASSLEGLGTGELFF. CDR3 sequence (DNA): TGCGCCAGCAGCCTGGAAGGACTGGGCACCGGGGAGCTGTTTTTT.

The rearrangement uses TRBV7-2 and TRBJ2-5, with a weak D call TRBD2 (6 bases). The CDR3 loop spans 15 amino acids. Germline values: CDR1 SGHTA, CDR2 FQGNSA. V shed 1 base and J shed 5 bases, with 14 bases lying between them. Written as DNA, the CDR3 is TGTGCCAGCAGCTTAGTGGGGACTGAGCTTGAGACCCAGTACTTC. As protein: CASSLVGTELETQYF. The variable domain in full, with the rest retrieved from reference TRBV7-2 and TRBJ2-5, is GAGVSQSPSNKVTEKGKDVELRCDPISGHTALYWYRQSLGQGLEFLIYFQGNSAPDKSGLPSDRFSAERTGGSVSTLTIQRTQQEDSAVYLCASSLVGTELETQYFGPGTRLLVL.

The V and J genes are TRBV7-9 and TRBJ1-5; D unclear. The CDR3 has 15 amino acids. In germline, CDR1 is SEHNR, CDR2 FQNEAQ (reference sequence). V was cut by 5 bases and J by 3 bases, with 14 bases left in between. The CDR3 region is CASSPRGHDNQPQHF. The CDR3 DNA sequence: TGTGCCAGCAGCCCCCGCGGGCACGACAATCAGCCCCAGCATTTT.

V usage is TRBV9 and J usage is TRBJ1-3; TRBD1 is a possible D gene (6 bases). The CDR3 is 15 amino acids. V was shortened by 3 bases and J by 4 bases, with 14 bases between the two germline ends. Germline V gives CDR1 SGDLS, CDR2 YYNGEE. Written as DNA, the CDR3 is TGTGCCAGCAGCGCCCCGGCGGGGGGCGGAAACACCATATATTTT. Translation: CASSAPAGGGNTIYF.

V usage is TRBV19 and J usage is TRBJ2-7; TRBD1 aligns across 7 bases. The CDR3 has 14 amino acids. Germline V gene data show CDR1 as LNHDA and CDR2 as SQIVND (reference sequence). The V gene end was trimmed by 5 bases and the J gene end by 5 bases; junction bases not matched to a gene: 9. CDR3 amino acids: CASSPRQGSDEQYF. The CDR3 bases are TGTGCCAGTAGTCCCAGACAGGGTTCCGACGAGCAGTACTTC.

This clone has just a few counts. The rearrangement joins TRBV27 to TRBJ2-7, with a possible D match to TRBD1 (5 bases). The CDR3 totals 15 residues. V shed 2 bases and J shed 2 bases, with 13 bases lying between them. Germline CDR1 MNHEY, CDR2 SMNVEV (reference sequence). The CDR3 DNA reads TGTGCCAGCAGTTTACATCAGGGCCCTACCTACGAGCAGTACTTC. It encodes CASSLHQGPTYEQYF.

This chain connects TRBV9 to TRBJ2-7; 14 positions agree with TRBD2. The CDR3 consists of 15 residues. V lost 3 bases and J lost 3; bases outside the gene matches: 2. Germline-derived CDR1 and CDR2 are SGDLS and YYNGEE. In nucleotides, the CDR3 is TGTGCCAGCAGCGCCGGGACTAGCGGGAGCTACGAGCAGTACTTC. As protein: CASSAGTSGSYEQYF. The whole variable domain, filled in from reference TRBV9 and TRBJ2-7, reads DSGVTQTPKHLITATGQRVTLRCSPRSGDLSVYWYQQSLDQGLQFLIQYYNGEERAKGNILERFSAQQFPDLHSELNLSSLELGDSALYFCASSAGTSGSYEQYFGPGTRLTVT.

The V call is TRBV7-9, the J call TRBJ2-1; tentatively, D is TRBD2 (5 bases). V dropped 5 bases and J dropped 2 bases, with 7 bases sitting between them. Germline V gives CDR1 SEHNR, CDR2 FQNEAQ (reference sequence). This CDR3 contains 13 residues. In DNA form, the CDR3 reads TGTGCCAGCAGCCTCGGGGCCTACAATGAGCAGTTCTTC. Translated: CASSLGAYNEQFF.

The chain has TRBV9 and TRBJ2-7; a weak D match, TRBD2 (6 bases). This CDR3 contains 16 residues. V dropped 0 bases and J dropped 3 bases, with 16 bases sitting between them. Germline V lookup: CDR1 SGDLS, CDR2 YYNGEE. This CDR3 reads CASSVESSVGLYEQYF. The DNA of the CDR3 is TGTGCCAGCAGCGTAGAGTCAAGCGTGGGACTCTACGAGCAGTACTTC.

This chain uses TRBV5-1 with TRBJ1-2; 9 bases are shared with TRBD1. The CDR3 is 17 residues long. Germline CDR1 is SGHRS and CDR2 is YFSETQ. After removal of 3 bases from V and 2 bases from J, the junction contained 11 bases not matched to a gene. The CDR3 reads CASSWDHRGRANYGYTF. The CDR3 bases are TGCGCCAGCAGCTGGGACCACAGGGGGCGAGCAAACTATGGCTACACCTTC.

The V and J genes are TRBV2 and TRBJ1-2, with D possibly being TRBD1 (5 bases). The CDR3 runs to 13 residues. V was pared by 6 bases and J by 4 bases, with 12 bases between. Germline values: CDR1 SNHLY, CDR2 FYNNEI. As DNA, the CDR3 is TGTGCCAGCAGGAGACAGACCAGCTATGGCTACACCTTC. Translated: CASRRQTSYGYTF. Full variable domain (outside the CDR3, taken from reference TRBV2 and TRBJ1-2): EPEVTQTPSHQVTQMGQEVILRCVPISNHLYFYWYRQILGQKVEFLVSFYNNEISEKSEIFDDQFSVERPDGSNFTLKIRSTKLEDSAMYFCASRRQTSYGYTFGSGTRLTVV.

V gene TRBV7-3 combines with J gene TRBJ2-3; perhaps TRBD2 as D (6 bases). From germline, CDR1 is SGHTA and CDR2 FQGTGA. There are 15 residues in the CDR3. V was pared by 3 bases and J by 0 bases, with 10 bases between. CDR3 sequence reads: CASSFDGLSTDTQYF. The CDR3 bases are TGTGCCAGCAGCTTCGACGGACTAAGCACAGATACGCAGTATTTT.

The DNA for the CDR3 is TGCGCCAGCAGCCTGGACCCAGGAATCACTAACTATGGCTACACCTTC. Protein product: CASSLDPGITNYGYTF. The chain combines TRBV5-1 with TRBJ1-2, with no clear D. V gave up 4 bases and J gave up 0 bases, with 16 bases separating them. CDR1 is SGHRS, CDR2 YFSETQ, per germline. The CDR3 is made up of 16 amino acids. The full variable domain, rest sourced from reference TRBV5-1 and TRBJ1-2, is KAGVTQTPRYLIKTRGQQVTLSCSPISGHRSVSWYQQTPGQGLQFLFEYFSETQRNKGNFPGRFSGRQFSNSRSEMNVSTLELGDSALYLCASSLDPGITNYGYTFGSGTRLTVV.

This clone was seen just once. The chain uses TRBV10-1 and TRBJ2-1, with 10 bases matching TRBD2. Germline V gene sequence: CDR1 WNHNN, CDR2 SYGVQD (reference sequence). The CDR3 runs to 17 residues. Trimming at V came to 2 bases and at J to 0 bases, leaving 4 bases not matched to a gene. CDR3 protein: CASSEGSSGSSYNEQFF. The CDR3 DNA sequence: TGCGCCAGCAGTGAGGGCTCTAGCGGGAGCTCCTACAATGAGCAGTTCTTC.

The rearrangement links TRBV30 to TRBJ1-2; 9 bases map to TRBD1. In germline, CDR1 is GTSNPN, CDR2 SVGIG (reference sequence). The V and J ends lost 7 bases and 4 bases, in that order; junction bases with no gene match: 13. The CDR3 has 15 amino acids. In nucleotides, the CDR3 is TGTGCCTACATCAGACAGGGGGAAATAGTCTATGGCTACACCTTC. Residues: CAYIRQGEIVYGYTF.

This clone was observed once. The chain couples TRBV10-3 to TRBJ2-2; 8 nucleotides align to TRBD2. CDR3 length equals 14 residues. Germline trimming cut 6 bases from V and 5 bases from J; bases unmatched to any gene: 5. CDR1 and CDR2 (germline): ENHRY, SYGVKD. The DNA for the CDR3 is TGTGCCATCAGACTAGCGGTAGGGACCGGGGAGCTGTTTTTT. Translating gives CAIRLAVGTGELFF.

This chain joins TRBV20-1 and TRBJ1-1; D is perhaps TRBD1 (5 bases). Germline CDR1 DFQATT, CDR2 SNEGSKA (reference sequence). CDR3 length equals 10 residues. The V gene lost 1 base and the J gene lost 10 bases, with 7 bases spanning the gap. Written as DNA, the CDR3 is TGCAGTGCTAGAGGGGGGGGAGCTTTCTTT. This translates into CSARGGGAFF.